This T cell receptor beta chain stems from a study of T cell responses to AZD1222 COVID-19 vaccine. Study results and caveats: Spike-specific TCR breadth and depth rose after two AZD1222 doses.

The CDR3 spans 15 residues. Germline CDR1 reads MNHEY; CDR2 reads SVGAGI. The V end was cut by 8 bases, the J end by 0 bases, with 16 bases between. Points on this clone: The antigen is not known.

The method was immunoSEQ multiplex PCR; TCRdb's version includes in-frame clones alone and lacks a portion of them. The sample yields 120,000 or so clones, 81% seen once. The J gene is TRBJ1-1, the V gene TRBV6-5; D is unresolved. The receptor was derived from an adult in good health. This material consisted of peripheral blood, taken on day 0 of AZD1222 vaccination. The chain's CDR3 is CASGGFGALNTEAFF. CDR3 nucleotide sequence: TGTGCCAGCGGCGGGTTTGGAGCGTTGAACACTGAAGCTTTCTTT.